This T cell receptor beta chain is drawn from a study of shared clonotypes between healthy human individuals (dated by TCRdb to between 2020 and 2021). In the study overall: A couple of women and a few men aged 18 to 49 years were included in the cohort. To estimate repertoire size and how much clonotype sharing occurs between individuals, the study deeply sequenced the blood TCR repertoires of several healthy adults. For each donor, CD4 naive and CD4 memory were each given three plates, CD8 naive was given two plates, and CD8 memory was given one plate. Between about 0.9 and 10 billion PBMCs per donor were obtained by leukapheresis. To increase sequencing depth and limit assay-specific biases, different laboratories used diverse techniques to prepare libraries and sequence TCR repertoires.

The CDR3 starts with the cysteine, ends with the phenylalanine, and has 16 residues. The kept DNA is CDR3 alone, 48 bases in frame from the first base. Sequences KGHSH (CDR1) and LQKENI (CDR2) are obtained from the germline V gene. V loses 6 bases, J loses 0 bases, and the germline ends lie 15 bases apart. Of note for this clone: Its antigen is unknown. No qualities accompany the bases; no much larger clone lies one base away.

Beyond this particular receptor, the publication reports: Larger estimated clonotype richness was generally found for naive subsets than for memory subsets. Based on pairwise subsampling, the degree of clonotype sharing among donors was expected to be affected by sequencing depth. Compared with non-shared clonotypes, clonotypes shared by all four sorted-subset donors had higher generation probabilities. Sharing across four donors was observed for about 5% of naive CD4, about 3.2% of naive CD8, 2% to 2.5% of memory CD4, and roughly 0.4% of memory CD8 clonotypes. The genetic and exposure-history diversity represented was limited by the small number of donors. Only blood was sampled, and tissue TCR repertoires likely differ from those in blood. Rarefaction of sorted-subset datasets indicated incomplete sequencing despite the large sequencing depth.

The donors were healthy, HIV-negative adults who had no recently reported acute infections or vaccinations. All donors were Caucasian adults living in Nashville, Tennessee, USA. Magnetic negative selection was used to enrich CD4+ T cells, after which naive cells were positively selected on CD45RA and the negative fraction became the memory subset. Blood was obtained by leukapheresis, after which PBMCs were separated by Ficoll-Histopaque density gradient centrifugation and cryopreserved in liquid nitrogen vapor phase. Analytical flow cytometry was used to check the purity and quantity of every magnetically sorted T cell population. From each sorted fraction, genomic DNA was isolated and quantified by UV absorbance on a Nanodrop 2000c. Using the deep immunoSEQ assay, TCR CDR3 regions were amplified from genomic DNA by multiplex PCR. Extracted genomic DNA from each cell subset was distributed evenly across all wells of several immunoSEQ 96-well plates, and each plate was treated as a replicate. For sorted subsets, 200 to 250 ng of genomic DNA, equivalent to tens of thousands of T cell genomes, went into each replicate PCR. The purified libraries were quantified using a Qubit 3.0 fluorometer, sized with a Bioanalyzer 2100, and then quantified again using the KAPA Library Quantification kit. Every immunoSEQ 96-well plate was sequenced on a dedicated single-read 150-cycle Illumina NextSeq 550 flow cell. In the source study's methods: Because the immunoSEQ output held only junctional sequences and lacked quality scores, the filtering could not match the filtering applied to full-length reads. To assign V/J genes and CDR3, sequences were annotated against IMGT germline references using PyIR, a Python wrapper for IgBLAST v1.9. Reads with weak V/J assignments (E-value above 1e-6), missing CDR3, stop codons, out-of-frame junctions, or ambiguous translated residues were removed. V3J clonotypes were defined by identical inferred V gene, J gene, and CDR3 amino acid sequence. The percentage overlap between two repertoires was calculated by dividing the number of shared unique clonotypes by the size of the smaller repertoire. Richness of each repertoire was evaluated using RTK rarefaction, the Chao1 estimator, and Recon v2.1 estimates of unobserved clonotypes. OLGA was used to compute generation probabilities for all TCRbeta clonotypes that the gDNA method yielded from a handful of donors. TCRdb holds this immuneACCESS table with in-frame rearrangements only. Some clones are missing; in checked studies, unresolved V genes explain under half, and the rest has no known cause. Clone size and the V and J calls come from that table; the DNA yielded D and trimming. This sample gives some 630,000 clones in total; around 72% of them show up just once. Clones ranked in the top ten supply under 2% of the sample.

The source of this sequence is a woman in her twenties or thirties in good health. Sequenced material: memory CD4+ T cells sorted from blood. The cell subset or site label for this specimen denotes: CD45RA-negative fraction. The rearrangement joined TRBV18 to TRBJ1-5, with no confident D gene call. The DNA sequence is TGTGCCAGCTCCCCTATGGCAGTCTATAGCAATCAGCCCCAGCATTTT. This sequence encodes CASSPMAVYSNQPQHF.